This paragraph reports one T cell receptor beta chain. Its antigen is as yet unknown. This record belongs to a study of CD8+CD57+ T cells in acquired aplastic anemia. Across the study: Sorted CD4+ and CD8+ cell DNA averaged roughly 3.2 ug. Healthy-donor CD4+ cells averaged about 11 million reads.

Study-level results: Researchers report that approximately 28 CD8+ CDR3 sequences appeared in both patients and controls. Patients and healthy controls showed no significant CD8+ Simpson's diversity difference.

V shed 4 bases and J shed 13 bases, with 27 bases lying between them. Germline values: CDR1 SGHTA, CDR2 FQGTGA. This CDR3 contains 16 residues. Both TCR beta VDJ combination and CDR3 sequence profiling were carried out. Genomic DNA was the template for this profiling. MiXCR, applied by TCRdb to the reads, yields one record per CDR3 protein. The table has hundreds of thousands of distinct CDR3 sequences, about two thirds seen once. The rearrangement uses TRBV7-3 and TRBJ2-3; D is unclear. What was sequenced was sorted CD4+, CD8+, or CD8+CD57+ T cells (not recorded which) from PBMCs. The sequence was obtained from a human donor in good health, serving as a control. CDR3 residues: CASSSTEGLGSPSKYF. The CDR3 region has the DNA TGTGCCAGCAGCTCAACGGAAGGTCTAGGCAGCCCCAGCAAGTATTTT.